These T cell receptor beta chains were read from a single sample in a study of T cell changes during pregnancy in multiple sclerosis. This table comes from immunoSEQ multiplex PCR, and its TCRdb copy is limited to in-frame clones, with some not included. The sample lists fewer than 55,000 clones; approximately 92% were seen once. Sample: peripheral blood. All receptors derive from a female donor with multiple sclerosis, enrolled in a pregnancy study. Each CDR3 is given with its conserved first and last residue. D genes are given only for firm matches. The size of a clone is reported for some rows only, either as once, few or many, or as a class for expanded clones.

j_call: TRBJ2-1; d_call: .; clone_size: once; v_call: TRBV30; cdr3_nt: TGTGCCTGGAGTCCGACCGTAGCCTACAATGAGCAGTTCTTC; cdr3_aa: CAWSPTVAYNEQFF
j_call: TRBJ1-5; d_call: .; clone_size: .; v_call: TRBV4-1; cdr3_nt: TGCGCCAGCAGCCAAGCTTTCGGGTTATTGGGCAATCAGCCCCAGCATTTT; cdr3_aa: CASSQAFGLLGNQPQHF
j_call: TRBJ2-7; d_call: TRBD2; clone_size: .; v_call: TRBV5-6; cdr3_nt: TGTGCCAGCAGCTACGCACTAGCGGGGGAGCAGTACTTC; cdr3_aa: CASSYALAGEQYF
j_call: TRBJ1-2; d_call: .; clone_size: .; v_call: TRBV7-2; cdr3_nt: TGTGCCAGCAGCTTAGATACATCGGGGAGCTATGGCTACACCTTC; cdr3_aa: CASSLDTSGSYGYTF
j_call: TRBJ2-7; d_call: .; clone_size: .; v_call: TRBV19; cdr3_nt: TGTGCCAGTAGAGACAGGACGTACGAGCAGTACTTC; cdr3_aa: CASRDRTYEQYF
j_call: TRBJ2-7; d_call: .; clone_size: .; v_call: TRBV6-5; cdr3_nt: TGTGCCAGCAGTTACTCGACGGGTTCGGGCGAGCAGTACTTC; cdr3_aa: CASSYSTGSGEQYF
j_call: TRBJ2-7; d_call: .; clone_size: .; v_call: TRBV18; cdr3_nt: TGTGCCAGCTCACCCGGGCCTACCTACGAGCAGTACTTC; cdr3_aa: CASSPGPTYEQYF
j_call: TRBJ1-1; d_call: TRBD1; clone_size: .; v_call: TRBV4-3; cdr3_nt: TGCGCCAGCAGCCAGGGGAGGACAGGGGCGCGTACTGAAGCTTTCTTT; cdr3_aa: CASSQGRTGARTEAFF
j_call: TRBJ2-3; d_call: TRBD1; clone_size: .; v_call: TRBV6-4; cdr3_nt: TGTGCCAGCAGTGACTCACAGGGGGCCACAGATACGCAGTATTTT; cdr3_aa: CASSDSQGATDTQYF
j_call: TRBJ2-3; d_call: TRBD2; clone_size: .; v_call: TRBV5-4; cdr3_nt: TGTGCCAGCAGGCATGGGGCACTAGCGGGATCAAATACGCAGTATTTT; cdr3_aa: CASRHGALAGSNTQYF
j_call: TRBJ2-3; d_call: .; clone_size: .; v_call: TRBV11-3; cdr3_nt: TGTGCCAGCAGCTTATATGCCCAATCGGATACGCAGTATTTT; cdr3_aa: CASSLYAQSDTQYF
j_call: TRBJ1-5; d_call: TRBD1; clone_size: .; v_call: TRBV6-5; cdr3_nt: TGTGCCAGCAGCCCAGACAGGGAGTTTCAGCCCCAGCATTTT; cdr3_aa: CASSPDREFQPQHF
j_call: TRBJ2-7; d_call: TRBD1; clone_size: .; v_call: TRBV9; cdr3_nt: TGTGCCAGGGGGGACAGATCCTACGAGCAGTACTTC; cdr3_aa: CARGDRSYEQYF
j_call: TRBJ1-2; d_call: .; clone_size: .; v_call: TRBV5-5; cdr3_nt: TGTGCCAGCAGCTTGGGGCAGGCGTCTAACTATGGCTACACCTTC; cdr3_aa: CASSLGQASNYGYTF
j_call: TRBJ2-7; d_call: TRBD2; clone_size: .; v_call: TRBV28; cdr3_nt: TGTGCCAGCAAAATAGCGGGGACCTCCTACGAGCAGTACTTC; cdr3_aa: CASKIAGTSYEQYF
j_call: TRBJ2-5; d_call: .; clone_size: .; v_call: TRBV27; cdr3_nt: TGTGCCAGCGGGGGGGAGACCCAGTACTTC; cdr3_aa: CASGGETQYF
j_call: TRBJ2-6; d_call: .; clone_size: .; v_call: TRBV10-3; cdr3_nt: TGTGCCATCAGTGAGTCGCGGAGCTCTGGGGCCAACGTCCTGACTTTC; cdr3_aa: CAISESRSSGANVLTF
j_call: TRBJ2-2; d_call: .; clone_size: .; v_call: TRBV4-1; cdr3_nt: TGCGCCAGCAGCGCCGGCCCCCTAGGTCTCCGCGGCGGGGAGCTGTTTTTT; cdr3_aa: CASSAGPLGLRGGELFF
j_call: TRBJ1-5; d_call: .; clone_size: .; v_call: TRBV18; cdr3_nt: TGTGCCAGCTCACCCGCTCGCGGGGGCACCAATCAGCCCCAGCATTTT; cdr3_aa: CASSPARGGTNQPQHF
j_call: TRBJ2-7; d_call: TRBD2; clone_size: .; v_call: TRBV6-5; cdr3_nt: TGTGCCAGCAGTTACGGGGCGGGAGGGAGGGAGCAGTACTTC; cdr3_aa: CASSYGAGGREQYF
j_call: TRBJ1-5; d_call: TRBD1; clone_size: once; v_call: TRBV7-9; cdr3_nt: TGTGCCAGCAGCTTTGTAACAGGGGAATATCAGCCCCAGCATTTT; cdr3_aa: CASSFVTGEYQPQHF
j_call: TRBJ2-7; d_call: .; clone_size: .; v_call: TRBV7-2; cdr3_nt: TGTGCCAGCAGCTTGATAGGGGCCCACGAGCAGTACTTC; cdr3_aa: CASSLIGAHEQYF
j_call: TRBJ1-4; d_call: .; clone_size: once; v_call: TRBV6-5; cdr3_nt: TGTGCCAGCAGTTACGCAGGGACTAATGAAAAACTGTTTTTT; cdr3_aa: CASSYAGTNEKLFF
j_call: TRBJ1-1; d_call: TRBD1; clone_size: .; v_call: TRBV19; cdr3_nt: TGTGCCAGTATCCCCGGGACAGGGACCCAAGTGGGCACTGAAGCTTTCTTT; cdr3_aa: CASIPGTGTQVGTEAFF
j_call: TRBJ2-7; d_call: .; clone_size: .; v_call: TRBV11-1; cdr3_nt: TGTGCCAGCAGCTCCGGGTTGGACGAGCAGTACTTC; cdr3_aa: CASSSGLDEQYF
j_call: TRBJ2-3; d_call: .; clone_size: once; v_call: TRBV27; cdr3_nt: TGTGCCAGCAGTTTTCTGACGTTAAGATCTAGCACAGATACGCAGTATTTT; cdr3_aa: CASSFLTLRSSTDTQYF